The rows below give T cell receptor beta chains drawn from one sample of a study of CD8 T cells in ankylosing spondylitis. TCRdb independently ran MiXCR on the 5' RACE reads; one entry per CDR3 protein. The sample yields around 430,000 distinct CDR3 sequences, more than 15% seen once. The sample taken for sequencing was blood, either unsorted or a sorted T cell fraction (not recorded which). These receptors all come from a male donor with ankylosing spondylitis. Each CDR3 is given with its conserved first and last residue. Each record gives: D gene, V gene, J gene, clone size, CDR3 length, CDR3 protein, CDR3 DNA. D genes are given only for firm matches. Some rows mark clone size as missing; the rest say once, few, many or name a class of expanded clone.

NA	TRBV6-2/TRBV6-3	TRBJ2-5	few	15	CASSTPKFSQETQYF	TGTGCCAGCAGTACCCCAAAATTTTCGCAAGAGACCCAGTACTTC
TRBD1	TRBV29-1	TRBJ1-6	NA	12	CSVRTGTSPLHF	TGCAGCGTGCGGACAGGGACTTCACCCCTCCACTTT
NA	TRBV4-2	TRBJ2-3	few	17	CASSQATLASSRDTQYF	TGTGCCAGCAGCCAAGCAACGCTTGCCAGCTCGAGAGATACGCAGTATTTT
NA	TRBV4-2	TRBJ2-4	few	15	CASSREEDSSNIQYF	TGTGCCAGCAGCCGCGAAGAGGACAGCTCAAACATTCAGTACTTC
NA	TRBV7-2	TRBJ2-7	NA	15	CASSLGWGAAYEQYF	TGTGCCAGCAGCTTAGGATGGGGGGCAGCGTACGAGCAGTACTTC
NA	TRBV10-3	TRBJ2-4	NA	13	CAIARGDKNIQYF	TGTGCCATCGCGAGGGGGGACAAAAACATTCAGTACTTC
NA	TRBV29-1	TRBJ1-2	NA	12	CSVRGPDYGYTF	TGCAGCGTCCGGGGCCCTGACTATGGCTACACCTTC
NA	TRBV11-2	TRBJ2-3	NA	19	CASSLRSAGAVPSTDTQYF	TGTGCCAGCAGCTTACGTTCGGCGGGGGCTGTTCCTAGCACAGATACGCAGTATTTT
TRBD2	TRBV5-6	TRBJ2-3	few	15	CASSQLAGDRGTQYF	TGTGCCAGCAGCCAACTAGCGGGGGACCGGGGTACGCAGTATTTT
NA	TRBV29-1	TRBJ2-1	many	11	CSVGSYNEQFF	TGCAGCGTTGGGTCCTACAATGAGCAGTTCTTC
NA	TRBV3-1	TRBJ2-1	NA	16	CASSQEWLGLVDEQFF	TGTGCCAGCAGCCAAGAGTGGCTAGGACTGGTGGATGAGCAGTTCTTC
TRBD1	TRBV5-4	TRBJ2-3	NA	15	CASSTPGQLTDTQYF	TGTGCCAGCAGCACTCCGGGACAGCTCACAGATACGCAGTATTTT
NA	TRBV3-1	TRBJ2-7	few	13	CASSQGGVDEQYF	TGTGCCAGCAGCCAGGGCGGGGTCGACGAGCAGTACTTC
NA	TRBV7-9	TRBJ1-1	few	14	CASSDSGGSTEAFF	TGTGCCAGCAGCGACTCTGGGGGAAGCACTGAAGCTTTCTTT
NA	TRBV12-3/TRBV12-4	TRBJ1-5	NA	15	CASSPGRSRNQPQHF	TGTGCCAGCAGTCCTGGGCGGAGCCGGAATCAGCCCCAGCATTTT
TRBD1	TRBV29-1	TRBJ1-1	NA	12	CSGGQGYTEAFF	TGCAGCGGGGGACAGGGATACACTGAAGCTTTCTTT
NA	TRBV4-2	TRBJ2-7	NA	15	CASSQDPRQTYEQYF	TGTGCCAGCAGCCAAGATCCACGGCAGACCTACGAGCAGTACTTC
NA	TRBV20-1	TRBJ2-1	NA	10	CSASRNEQFF	TGCAGTGCGAGTCGCAATGAGCAGTTCTTC
NA	TRBV20-1	TRBJ1-5	NA	14	CSARDGQAYQPQHF	TGCAGTGCTAGAGATGGCCAGGCTTATCAGCCCCAGCATTTT
TRBD2	TRBV11-2	TRBJ2-5	few	13	CASKVAGTETQYF	TGTGCCAGCAAGGTAGCGGGTACAGAGACCCAGTACTTC
TRBD1	TRBV2	TRBJ2-7	few	15	CASSSSGQGSYEQYF	TGTGCCAGCAGTTCGTCGGGACAGGGGTCCTACGAGCAGTACTTC
NA	TRBV21-1	TRBJ2-7	NA	17	CASSNRQGKRGSYEQYF	TGTGCCAGCAGCAACAGACAGGGGAAACGTGGGTCCTACGAGCAGTACTTC
NA	TRBV28	TRBJ1-1	NA	15	CASKIGRWGNTEAFF	TGTGCCAGCAAAATAGGCAGATGGGGGAACACTGAAGCTTTCTTT
NA	TRBV9	TRBJ2-1	NA	16	CASSVEVDLQSNEQFF	TGTGCCAGCAGCGTAGAAGTGGATCTACAGTCTAATGAGCAGTTCTTC
NA	TRBV27	TRBJ2-7	few	15	CASRDGAGVGYEQYF	TGTGCCAGCCGGGATGGGGCAGGTGTGGGGTACGAGCAGTACTTC
NA	TRBV20-1	TRBJ2-4	NA	13	CSARDRGQNIQYF	TGCAGTGCTAGAGACAGGGGACAAAACATTCAGTACTTC
NA	TRBV9	TRBJ2-1	few	16	CASSPTAGSSYNEQFF	TGTGCCAGCAGCCCCACGGCGGGGAGCTCCTACAATGAGCAGTTCTTC
TRBD1	TRBV6-1	TRBJ1-2	NA	16	CASSRGLDRGPYGYTF	TGTGCCAGCAGTCGAGGGCTGGACAGGGGCCCCTATGGCTACACCTTC
NA	TRBV18	TRBJ1-2	few	18	CASSTLPRGTDQNYGYTF	TGTGCCAGCTCAACACTTCCCCGGGGAACCGACCAGAACTATGGCTACACCTTC